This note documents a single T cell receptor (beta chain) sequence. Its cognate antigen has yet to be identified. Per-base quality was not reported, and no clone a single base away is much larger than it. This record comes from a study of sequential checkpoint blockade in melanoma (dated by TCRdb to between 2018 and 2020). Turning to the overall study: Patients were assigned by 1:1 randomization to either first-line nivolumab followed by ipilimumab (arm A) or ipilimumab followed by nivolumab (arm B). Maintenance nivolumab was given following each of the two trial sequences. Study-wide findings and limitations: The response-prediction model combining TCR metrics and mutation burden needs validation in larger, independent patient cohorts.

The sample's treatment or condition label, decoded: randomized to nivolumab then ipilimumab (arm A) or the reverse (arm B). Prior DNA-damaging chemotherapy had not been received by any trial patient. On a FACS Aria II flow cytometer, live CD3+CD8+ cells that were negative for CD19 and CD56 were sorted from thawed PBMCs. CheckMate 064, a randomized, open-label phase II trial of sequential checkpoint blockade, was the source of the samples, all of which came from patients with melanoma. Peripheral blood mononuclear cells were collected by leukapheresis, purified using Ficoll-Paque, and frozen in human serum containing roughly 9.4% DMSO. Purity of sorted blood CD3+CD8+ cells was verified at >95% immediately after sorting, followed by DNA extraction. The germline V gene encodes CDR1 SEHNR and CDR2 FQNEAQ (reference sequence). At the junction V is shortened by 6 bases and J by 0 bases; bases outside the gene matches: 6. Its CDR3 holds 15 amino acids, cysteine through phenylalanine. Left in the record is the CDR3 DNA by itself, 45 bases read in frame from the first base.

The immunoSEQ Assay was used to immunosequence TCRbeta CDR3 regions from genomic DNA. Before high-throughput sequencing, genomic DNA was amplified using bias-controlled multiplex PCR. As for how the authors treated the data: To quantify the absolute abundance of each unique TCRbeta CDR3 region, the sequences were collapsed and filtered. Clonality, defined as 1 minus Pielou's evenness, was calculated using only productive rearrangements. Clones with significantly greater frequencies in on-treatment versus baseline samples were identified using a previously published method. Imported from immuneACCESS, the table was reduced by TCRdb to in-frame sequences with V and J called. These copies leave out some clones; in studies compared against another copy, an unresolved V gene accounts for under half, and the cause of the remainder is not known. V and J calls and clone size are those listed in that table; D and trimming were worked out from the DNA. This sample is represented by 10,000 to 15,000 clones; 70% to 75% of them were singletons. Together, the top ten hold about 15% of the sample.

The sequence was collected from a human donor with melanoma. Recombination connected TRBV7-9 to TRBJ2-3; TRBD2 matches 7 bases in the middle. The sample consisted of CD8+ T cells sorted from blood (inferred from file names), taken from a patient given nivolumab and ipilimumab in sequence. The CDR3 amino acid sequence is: CASSKSGISTDTQYF. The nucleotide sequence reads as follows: TGTGCCAGCAGTAAGAGCGGGATTAGCACAGATACGCAGTATTTT.